This T cell receptor beta chain was documented in a study of blood T cell repertoires in COVID-19. The V gene's germline CDR1 is MNHNY and CDR2 SVGAGI (reference sequence). V lost 1 base and J 5 bases, leaving 8 bases between the germline ends. This CDR3 is built from 14 residues. Residents of approximately 25 US areas, aged roughly 18 to 89 years, made up the participants. Original processing methods: The authors estimated nucleated cell counts from reference gene primer amplification. Using immunoSEQ multiplex PCR, the repertoire was profiled, and TCRdb retains in-frame clones only, with some absent. Clone size and V and J calls were adopted from that table, with D and trimming inferred from the DNA. The sample consists of around 180,000 clones, roughly 83% of them appearing once. This clone occurred a few times.

Sequenced: PBMCs or T cells enriched from blood (not recorded which). The V and J genes are TRBV6-6 and TRBJ2-2, with no clear D. The receptor was isolated from a woman aged 30 to 39 who had recovered from COVID-19. CDR3 nucleotides: TGTGCCAGCAGTTACTTCACCCTAACCGGGGAGCTGTTTTTT. It encodes CASSYFTLTGELFF.